These T cell receptor beta chains were read from a single sample in a study of CD8 T cells in Susac syndrome. A single record per CDR3 protein comes from TCRdb applying MiXCR to the immunoSEQ multiplex PCR reads. The repertoire holds some 260,000 distinct CDR3 sequences, with around 93% as singletons. Sequenced sample: CD4+ T cells from PBMCs. The receptors originated from a human donor with multiple sclerosis. CDR3s include the opening cysteine and the closing phenylalanine or tryptophan.

TRBV6-2/TRBV6-3 CASSYWGTGAGTQYF
TRBV29-1 CSASGQINEKLFF
TRBV7-9 CASSRGDLGGYTF
TRBV4-1 CASSLPGRNTEAFF
TRBV19 CASSPGQAQTQYF
TRBV2 CASSTDRGHEKLFF
TRBV24-1 CATAQTLFADTQYF
TRBV6-6 CASTWGDNDYEQYF
TRBV15 CATSRERLSNQPQHF
TRBV4-2 CASSQLLERATDTQYF
TRBV3-1 CASSQARGRQGAHEQYF
TRBV5-6 CASSSGRTSQPQHF
TRBV27 CASSQLVPNEQFF
TRBV29-1 CSVLGTVVGDTQYF
TRBV30 CAWSGGGTRSHEQYF
TRBV19 CASSPGEQANEQFF
TRBV10-3 CAITRLGQGEGYTF
TRBV24-1 CATSSRRGTGDLETQYF
TRBV5-6 CASNRDRLTEAFF
TRBV4-2 CASSQESIRSRGHYGYTF
TRBV24-1 CATSPGMTDTQYF
TRBV7-2 CASSYRDRAPQYF
TRBV30 CAWSKERGAYNEQFF
TRBV29-1 CSVEEGRGRAEAFF
TRBV6-6 CASSYSIPGRVLAQYF
TRBV19 CASSRGIRDGYTF
TRBV19 CASSTGTGGFEQYF
TRBV13 CASSSTLQGTYEQYF
TRBV20-1 CSARDAGGSDTQYF
TRBV29-1 CSARLNRQGRVTEAFF
TRBV9 CASSVGAGLGEQYF
TRBV20-1 CSARDLYQGETEAFF
TRBV24-1 CATSGPRTVPYNSPLHF
TRBV3-1 CASSQDRYHPYTF
TRBV29-1 CSVKQGAGNTIYF
TRBV20-1 CSARDQRGLEPQHF
TRBV3-1 CASSQVANYGYTF
TRBV2 CAGLQGMDGYTF
TRBV27 CASSMIKWRTGILRETQYF
TRBV11-2 CASKLTLGTVNSPLHF
TRBV20-1 CSARDTGLYGYTF
TRBV7-2 CASSLEAIGTDTQYF
TRBV18 CASSPPERNTEAFF
TRBV6-6 CATSGQGARGQETQYF
TRBV27 CARVTGEAFF
TRBV9 CASSVGWGPGQPQHF
TRBV20-1 CSARDNNEQFF
TRBV10-3 CAIEGEADTQYF
TRBV14 CASSQDASGAFF
TRBV5-6 CASSFLGQTYEQYF
TRBV2 CASSLGSAESSPLHF
TRBV6-6 CASSPPRGGYEQYF
TRBV12-3/TRBV12-4 CASTDRNQPQHF
TRBV12-3/TRBV12-4 CASSSSSAEAFF
TRBV28 CAGQGQSSYEQYF
TRBV19 CASSLVAGEPYEQYF
TRBV20-1 CSALQGIEQPQHF